Listed below are T cell receptor beta chains from one sample, sequenced in a study of blood T cells in healthy people across ages. Each CDR3 protein is one row after TCRdb ran MiXCR on the 5' RACE reads. The data contain 850,000 to 1,300,000 distinct CDR3 sequences, under 55% of them seen just once; the ten biggest clones take up over 15%. The sequenced material came from blood. The source is a woman aged 55 to 70 in good health. The CDR3 runs from the conserved cysteine through the conserved F or W. A D gene is named only where the DNA matches it firmly. Clone size, where shown, is once, few, many, or a class for clones that have expanded.

>TRBJ2-1|TRBV28|-|TRBD2
CASRPSGVGYNEQFF
TGTGCCAGCAGGCCTAGCGGGGTTGGTTACAATGAGCAGTTCTTC
>TRBJ2-5|TRBV7-2|-|-
CASSAGPSILGTQYF
TGTGCCAGCAGCGCTGGACCGTCTATATTGGGGACCCAGTACTTC
>TRBJ2-5|TRBV12-3/TRBV12-4|few|-
CASSIRVQETQYF
TGTGCCAGCAGCATCCGGGTCCAAGAGACCCAGTACTTC
>TRBJ2-3|TRBV3-1|few|TRBD2
CASSLFSGRKADTQYF
TGTGCCAGCAGCCTGTTTAGCGGGCGTAAGGCAGATACGCAGTATTTT
>TRBJ1-5|TRBV2|-|TRBD1
CASRRGSAGDRGPRSQPQHF
TGTGCCAGTAGGAGGGGCTCTGCTGGGGACAGGGGTCCTCGTTCTCAGCCCCAGCATTTT
>TRBJ2-3|TRBV13|-|TRBD2
CASSLQGAGVADTQYF
TGTGCCAGCAGCCTCCAAGGAGCGGGAGTGGCAGATACGCAGTATTTT
>TRBJ2-7|TRBV28|few|TRBD1
CASSRYRGTYEQYF
TGTGCCAGCAGTCGTTACAGGGGGACCTACGAGCAGTACTTC
>TRBJ2-6|TRBV18|-|TRBD1
CASSATGAGANVLTF
TGTGCCAGCTCAGCGACAGGGGCCGGGGCCAACGTCCTGACTTTC
>TRBJ2-5|TRBV20-1|few|TRBD2
CSALTSGQETQYF
TGCAGTGCTTTGACTAGCGGCCAAGAGACCCAGTACTTC
>TRBJ1-6|TRBV7-9|-|TRBD1
CASSWDRANSPLHF
TGTGCCAGCAGCTGGGACAGGGCGAATTCACCCCTCCACTTT
>TRBJ2-7|TRBV7-7|-|-
CASSLNPRGEQYF
TGTGCCAGCAGCTTAAACCCCCGCGGGGAGCAGTACTTC
>TRBJ1-2|TRBV20-1|-|-
CSANNQGTNYGYTF
TGCAGTGCTAACAATCAGGGCACCAACTATGGCTACACCTTC
>TRBJ2-7|TRBV4-2|-|TRBD1
CASSQVGQPYEQYF
TGTGCCAGCAGCCAAGTGGGACAGCCCTACGAGCAGTACTTC
>TRBJ2-3|TRBV20-1|-|-
CSVVRISDTQYF
TGCAGTGTTGTACGGATTTCGGATACGCAGTATTTT
>TRBJ2-5|TRBV28|-|-
CASRYYTGLREQYF
TGTGCCAGCAGATACTATACAGGGTTGAGGGAGCAGTACTTC
>TRBJ2-3|TRBV6-2/TRBV6-3|many|-
CASSYAGQNTDTQYF
TGTGCCAGCAGTTACGCGGGACAAAACACAGATACGCAGTATTTT
>TRBJ2-4|TRBV20-1|few|TRBD2
CSGVLAGVGEQYF
TGCAGTGGGGTACTAGCGGGAGTAGGTGAGCAGTACTTC
>TRBJ2-3|TRBV7-8|few|TRBD2
CASSPRLAGVQPDTQYF
TGTGCCAGCAGCCCCCGACTAGCGGGAGTGCAACCAGATACGCAGTATTTT
>TRBJ2-1|TRBV20-1|few|-
CSARLTSSEQFF
TGCAGTGCTAGGCTGACTAGTTCTGAGCAGTTCTTC
>TRBJ1-2|TRBV10-2|-|TRBD1
CASVGTDYGYTF
TGCGCCAGCGTCGGGACAGACTATGGCTACACCTTC
>TRBJ2-3|TRBV29-1|few|-
CSFAGTTSTDTQYF
TGCAGCTTTGCCGGGACAACTAGCACAGATACGCAGTATTTT
>TRBJ2-3|TRBV5-1|few|-
CASSTRGATDTQYF
TGCGCCAGCAGCACCCGAGGGGCCACAGATACGCAGTATTTT
>TRBJ2-1|TRBV20-1|few|TRBD1
CSATSRDRSYNEQFF
TGCAGTGCTACTTCTCGGGACAGATCCTACAATGAGCAGTTCTTC
>TRBJ1-4|TRBV20-1|-|TRBD1
CSASRTGGELFF
TGCAGTGCTAGTCGAACAGGGGGAGAACTGTTTTTT
>TRBJ1-4|TRBV7-2|many|-
CASSLWGGGEKLFF
TGTGCCAGCAGCTTATGGGGCGGGGGTGAAAAACTGTTTTTT
>TRBJ2-5|TRBV28|few|TRBD2
CASSVTSGRARETQYF
TGTGCCAGCAGTGTAACTAGCGGGAGGGCCCGAGAGACCCAGTACTTC